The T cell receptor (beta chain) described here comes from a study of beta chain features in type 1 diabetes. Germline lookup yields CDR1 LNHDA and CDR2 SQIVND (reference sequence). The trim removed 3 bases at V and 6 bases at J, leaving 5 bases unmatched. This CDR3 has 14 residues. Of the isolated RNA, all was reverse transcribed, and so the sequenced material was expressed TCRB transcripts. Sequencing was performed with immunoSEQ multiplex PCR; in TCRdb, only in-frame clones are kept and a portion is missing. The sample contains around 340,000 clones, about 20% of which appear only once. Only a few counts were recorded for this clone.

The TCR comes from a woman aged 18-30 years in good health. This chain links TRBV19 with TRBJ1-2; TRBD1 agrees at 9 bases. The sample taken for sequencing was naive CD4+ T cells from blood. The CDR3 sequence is CASSIIWTGDGYTF. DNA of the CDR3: TGTGCCAGTAGTATCATCTGGACAGGGGATGGCTACACCTTC.